This is a list of T cell receptor beta chains from one sample in a study of blood T cell repertoires in COVID-19. Only in-frame clones appear in the TCRdb table, and some are missing; sequencing was by immunoSEQ multiplex PCR. The top ten clones hold under 2.5% of a sample with nearly 50,000 clones, approximately 87% of them seen once. Specimen: peripheral blood. All receptors come from a woman over 75 with COVID-19, enrolled during active disease. Each CDR3 is given with its conserved first and last residue. D genes are given only for firm matches. Clone size, where shown, is once, few, many, or a class for clones that have expanded.

d_call	clone_size	v_call	j_call	cdr3_aa	cdr3_nt
-	-	TRBV6-5	TRBJ1-3	CASCRVPAGNTIYF	TGTGCCAGCTGCAGGGTTCCGGCTGGAAACACCATATATTTT
-	-	TRBV5-1	TRBJ1-1	CASSPDSLNTEAFF	TGCGCCAGCAGCCCGGACAGCTTGAACACTGAAGCTTTCTTT
-	-	TRBV19	TRBJ1-3	CASSKGTSGNTIYF	TGTGCCAGTAGTAAAGGGACTTCTGGAAACACCATATATTTT
-	-	TRBV4-2	TRBJ2-1	CASSQQRGIISYNEQFF	TGTGCCAGCAGCCAACAAAGGGGCATCATATCCTACAATGAGCAGTTCTTC
-	-	TRBV14	TRBJ2-5	CASSQPRGKGETQYF	TGTGCCAGCAGCCAACCCCGGGGGAAAGGAGAGACCCAGTACTTC
TRBD2	medium-sized	TRBV14	TRBJ2-5	CASSQELAGIRETQYF	TGTGCCAGCAGCCAAGAACTAGCGGGAATAAGGGAGACCCAGTACTTC
TRBD1	-	TRBV5-4	TRBJ1-1	CASSSQGRQGNTEAFF	TGTGCCAGCAGCTCGCAGGGTCGACAGGGGAACACTGAAGCTTTCTTT
-	-	TRBV11-2	TRBJ2-7	CASSLDLGRSYEQYF	TGTGCCAGCAGCTTAGATCTGGGCAGATCCTACGAGCAGTACTTC
TRBD1	-	TRBV5-1	TRBJ2-7	CASKPGQDYEQYF	TGCGCCAGTAAACCGGGACAGGACTACGAGCAGTACTTC
-	-	TRBV19	TRBJ1-2	CASSIDRTRTAGGYTF	TGTGCCAGTAGTATAGACAGGACACGAACCGCCGGCGGCTACACCTTC
-	-	TRBV7-3	TRBJ1-1	CASSLTGRSNTEAFF	TGTGCCAGCAGCTTAACAGGGAGGTCGAACACTGAAGCTTTCTTT
TRBD1	-	TRBV19	TRBJ1-6	CASSPRTGFENNSPLHF	TGTGCCAGTAGTCCGCGGACAGGGTTCGAGAATAATTCACCCCTCCACTTT
-	-	TRBV11-2	TRBJ1-2	CASSLVEWGRNDYTF	TGTGCCAGCAGCTTAGTGGAGTGGGGCCGCAATGACTACACCTTC
-	-	TRBV7-2	TRBJ1-4	CASSLEYSNEKLFF	TGTGCCAGCAGCTTAGAGTACAGTAATGAAAAACTGTTTTTT
TRBD1	-	TRBV19	TRBJ1-4	CASSLRGGRLEKLFF	TGTGCCAGTAGTCTCAGAGGGGGCCGGCTGGAAAAACTGTTTTTT
TRBD2	-	TRBV11-1	TRBJ2-3	CASSLRGGLITDTQYF	TGTGCCAGCAGCCTCCGGGGGGGCCTCATCACAGATACGCAGTATTTT
-	-	TRBV7-9	TRBJ1-5	CASSLGGYSNQPQHF	TGTGCCAGCAGCTTAGGAGGGTACAGCAATCAGCCCCAGCATTTT
-	-	TRBV27	TRBJ2-7	CASSKQDSLYEQYF	TGTGCCAGCAGTAAACAGGACAGTCTATACGAGCAGTACTTC
-	-	TRBV18	TRBJ2-2	CASSHSGGANTGELFF	TGTGCCAGCTCGCACAGCGGCGGAGCGAACACCGGGGAGCTGTTTTTT
-	-	TRBV19	TRBJ1-3	CASSIDLSGTGNTIYF	TGTGCCAGTAGTATAGATCTATCAGGGACTGGAAACACCATATATTTT
-	-	TRBV25-1	TRBJ1-2	CASSDPPSYTF	TGTGCCAGCAGTGACCCCCCCTCCTACACCTTC
-	-	TRBV4-1	TRBJ2-1	CASSQEPLAGTFGPFF	TGCGCCAGCAGCCAAGAGCCACTGGCGGGGACCTTCGGTCCGTTCTTC
-	once	TRBV28	TRBJ1-1	CASSLPPGSRAFF	TGTGCCAGCAGTTTACCCCCAGGGTCGCGGGCTTTCTTT
-	-	TRBV5-1	TRBJ1-1	CASGPVPGGSTEAFF	TGCGCCAGCGGCCCGGTCCCGGGGGGAAGCACTGAAGCTTTCTTT
TRBD1	-	TRBV4-1	TRBJ1-4	CASSQGRGPEKLFF	TGCGCCAGCAGCCAGGGAAGGGGGCCCGAAAAACTGTTTTTT